This is a list of T cell receptor beta chains from one sample in a study of T cells expressing NK-cell markers. Following a re-call of the 5' RACE reads, TCRdb has one entry per CDR3 protein and lacks DNA. This repertoire includes about 430,000 distinct CDR3 sequences. Specimen: blood T cells: a sorted CD56 or NKG2C T cell subset, CD4+ or CD8+ T cells, or bulk PBMC T cells (not recorded which). These receptors originate from a woman aged 45-59 years in good health. Both conserved end residues are part of each CDR3.

len: 13; v_gene: TRBV2; j_gene: TRBJ2-7; CDR3aa: CASRLEQGIEQYF
len: 12; v_gene: TRBV24-1; j_gene: TRBJ1-5; CDR3aa: CATSDSLEPQHF
len: 12; v_gene: TRBV11-3; j_gene: TRBJ2-1; CDR3aa: CASSLTPNEQFF
len: 13; v_gene: TRBV7-9; j_gene: TRBJ2-7; CDR3aa: CASSSGLSYEQYF
len: 12; v_gene: TRBV20-1; j_gene: TRBJ1-2; CDR3aa: CSALTGLAGYTF
len: 15; v_gene: TRBV4-2; j_gene: TRBJ2-3; CDR3aa: CASSQSGTGPDTQYF
len: 13; v_gene: TRBV5-1; j_gene: TRBJ1-2; CDR3aa: CASSPEGEHGYTF
len: 16; v_gene: TRBV5-1; j_gene: TRBJ2-7; CDR3aa: CASSLGLAEGAYEQYF
len: 20; v_gene: TRBV3-1; j_gene: TRBJ1-5; CDR3aa: CASSQGLRAGQDYSNQPQHF
len: 14; v_gene: TRBV6-5; j_gene: TRBJ2-5; CDR3aa: CASRHRGQVKTQYF
len: 15; v_gene: TRBV27; j_gene: TRBJ1-1; CDR3aa: CASSSPGQGGTEAFF
len: 13; v_gene: TRBV9; j_gene: TRBJ1-2; CDR3aa: CASSPGEPYGYTF
len: 14; v_gene: TRBV19; j_gene: TRBJ1-5; CDR3aa: CASSANGGNQPQHF
len: 15; v_gene: TRBV4-2; j_gene: TRBJ1-1; CDR3aa: CASSQEAQANTEAFF
len: 14; v_gene: TRBV29-1; j_gene: TRBJ2-7; CDR3aa: CSVLVGIGTYEQYF
len: 15; v_gene: TRBV7-9; j_gene: TRBJ1-2; CDR3aa: CASSFGRDRVYGYTF
len: 15; v_gene: TRBV20-1; j_gene: TRBJ2-7; CDR3aa: CSARAFGRYSYEQYF
len: 14; v_gene: TRBV27; j_gene: TRBJ2-7; CDR3aa: CASSLGTGGAEQYF
len: 16; v_gene: TRBV20-1; j_gene: TRBJ2-7; CDR3aa: CSARDIRGPYPYEQYF
len: 14; v_gene: TRBV20-1; j_gene: TRBJ1-1; CDR3aa: CSASSTGGDTEAFF
len: 13; v_gene: TRBV9; j_gene: TRBJ2-1; CDR3aa: CASSVGSNNEQFF
len: 16; v_gene: TRBV7-9; j_gene: TRBJ2-1; CDR3aa: CASSASVGTGHNEQFF
len: 14; v_gene: TRBV12-3/TRBV12-4; j_gene: TRBJ2-2; CDR3aa: CASIKGPNTGELFF
len: 15; v_gene: TRBV20-1; j_gene: TRBJ2-3; CDR3aa: CSARSGQGRTDTQYF
len: 15; v_gene: TRBV4-1; j_gene: TRBJ1-1; CDR3aa: CASSHPKGVRTEAFF
len: 15; v_gene: TRBV14; j_gene: TRBJ2-4; CDR3aa: CASSHGGVAKNIQYF
len: 16; v_gene: TRBV5-1; j_gene: TRBJ2-7; CDR3aa: CASSLYRQGLVREQYF
len: 12; v_gene: TRBV6-5; j_gene: TRBJ1-1; CDR3aa: CASGKQGGEAFF
len: 13; v_gene: TRBV29-1; j_gene: TRBJ2-7; CDR3aa: CSVEVLGLVGLYF
len: 11; v_gene: TRBV12-3/TRBV12-4; j_gene: TRBJ1-1; CDR3aa: CASSSQGEAFF
len: 17; v_gene: TRBV11-2; j_gene: TRBJ2-7; CDR3aa: CASSLAPPRTSSYEQYF
len: 14; v_gene: TRBV10-3; j_gene: TRBJ1-3; CDR3aa: CAISDGSSGNTIYF
len: 17; v_gene: TRBV3-1; j_gene: TRBJ2-3; CDR3aa: CASSRRLAGPVGDTQYF
len: 16; v_gene: TRBV12-3/TRBV12-4; j_gene: TRBJ2-2; CDR3aa: CASSPIRDQNTGELFF
len: 13; v_gene: TRBV21-1; j_gene: TRBJ2-2; CDR3aa: CADDSTGSGELFF